This T cell receptor beta chain is from a study of blood T cell repertoires in COVID-19. In the study overall: From T cells, B-cell-depleted T cells, or PBMCs came the material, which was cDNA or gDNA.

Data came from immunoSEQ multiplex PCR; TCRdb stores just in-frame clones and leaves some out. The data show 380,000 or so clones, around 90% seen once. V dropped 3 bases and J dropped 0 bases, with 10 bases sitting between them. Germline V lookup: CDR1 SGDLS, CDR2 YYNGEE. The length of the CDR3 is 15 residues. The J gene is TRBJ1-3, the V gene TRBV9; D uncertain. The specimen was PBMCs or T cells enriched from blood (not recorded which). This TCR derives from a middle-aged woman with acute COVID-19. The CDR3 sequence: CASSAVIDSGNTIYF. DNA for the CDR3: TGTGCCAGCAGCGCGGTAATAGACTCTGGAAACACCATATATTTT.